The 13 T cell receptor beta chains in this list originate from one sample, sequenced in a study of T cell responses to AZD1222 COVID-19 vaccine. Profiled with immunoSEQ multiplex PCR; TCRdb holds only in-frame clones, not every one. The sample contains some 72,000 clones, just over 90% of which appear only once. The starting material was peripheral blood, obtained on day 0 of MenACWY control vaccination. Receptor source: an adult in good health.

This clone was recorded a few times. This chain uses TRBV29-1 with TRBJ2-1, with D possibly matching TRBD2 (6 bases). The germline CDR1 and CDR2 sequences are SQVTM and ANQGSEA. The V gene lost 1 base and the J gene lost 0 bases, with 10 bases spanning the gap. The CDR3 contains 15 residues. The CDR3 sequence: CSVEGGTSSYNEQFF. CDR3 DNA: TGCAGCGTTGAAGGCGGGACGAGCTCCTACAATGAGCAGTTCTTC.

This clone occurred once. This chain uses TRBV28 with TRBJ1-2; maybe TRBD1 (5 bases). The CDR3 is 13 amino acids. Trimming took 3 bases from V and 4 from J, leaving 9 bases between them. CDR1 is MDHEN, CDR2 SYDVKM, per germline. CDR3 coding DNA: TGTGCCAGCAGTTTGGGGGGAAGCTATGGCTACACCTTC. Translated: CASSLGGSYGYTF.

This clone was seen more than once but under ten times. The rearrangement joins TRBV28 to TRBJ2-7; no definite D call. In germline, CDR1 is MDHEN, CDR2 SYDVKM. CDR3 size: 11 residues. CDR3 in amino acids: CAIGSHYEQYF. The CDR3 nucleotides read TGTGCGATAGGCAGCCACTACGAGCAGTACTTC. Full variable domain (remainder filled in from reference TRBV28 and TRBJ2-7): DVKVTQSSRYLVKRTGEKVFLECVQDMDHENMFWYRQDPGLGLRLIYFSYDVKMKEKGDIPEGYSVSREKKERFSLILESASTNQTSMYLCAIGSHYEQYFGPGTRLTVT.

This chain uses TRBV5-1 with TRBJ2-1; TRBD2 agrees at 9 bases. CDR1 and CDR2 (germline): SGHRS, YFSETQ. J was trimmed by 3 bases and V by 0 bases; bases with no gene match: 10. The length of the CDR3 is 18 residues. CDR3 nucleotide sequence: TGCGCCAGCAGCTTGGGACTAGCGGTAAACCGAAACTACAATGAGCAGTTCTTC. Its translation is CASSLGLAVNRNYNEQFF.

The chain combines TRBV28 with TRBJ1-2; D unclear. This CDR3 spans 16 amino acids. Per germline, CDR1 MDHEN and CDR2 SYDVKM. V was cut by 4 bases and J by 2 bases, with 17 bases left in between. CDR3: CASSSYTTANNYGYTF. CDR3 in DNA: TGTGCCAGCAGTTCGTATACTACAGCAAACAACTATGGCTACACCTTC.

The gene calls are TRBV29-1 and TRBJ1-1; D is unresolved. This CDR3 is 11 amino acids long. The V end was cut by 5 bases, the J end by 5 bases, with 9 bases between. Germline CDR1 reads SQVTM; CDR2 reads ANQGSEA. In DNA form, the CDR3 reads TGCAGCGTTATTGAAGGGACTGAAGCTTTCTTT. It is translated as CSVIEGTEAFF.

The J gene is TRBJ1-2, the V gene TRBV6-1, with 8 bases matching TRBD1. This CDR3 is 13 amino acids long. Trimming took 3 bases from V and 4 from J; bases not matched to a gene: 1. Germline V gene data show CDR1 as MNHNS and CDR2 as SASEGT. The CDR3, as DNA: TGTGCCAGCAGTGAGCAGGGGGCCTATGGCTACACCTTC. Amino acids: CASSEQGAYGYTF.

This chain joins TRBV10-3 and TRBJ2-2; TRBD2 matches 11 bases. V trimming: 2 bases; J trimming: 7 bases; junction bases outside the gene matches: 9. The CDR3 extends over 17 amino acids. Germline assignment: CDR1 ENHRY and CDR2 SYGVKD. The chain's CDR3 is CAISEPLGTSGHGELFF. The CDR3 DNA is TGTGCCATCAGTGAGCCGTTAGGGACTAGCGGTCACGGGGAGCTGTTTTTT.

The J gene is TRBJ2-2, the V gene TRBV19, with 7 bases identical to TRBD1. The V segment lost 7 bases and the J segment 7 bases; nucleotides outside the gene matches: 9. Looked up from germline, CDR1 is LNHDA and CDR2 is SQIVND (reference sequence). The CDR3 is made up of 14 amino acids. CDR3 nucleotides: TGTGCCAGTAACTGGGGACAGTCCCTCGGGGAGCTGTTTTTT. Its protein product is CASNWGQSLGELFF. Based on the CDR3 plus reference TRBV19 and TRBJ2-2, the full variable domain is DGGITQSPKYLFRKEGQNVTLSCEQNLNHDAMYWYRQDPGQGLRLIYYSQIVNDFQKGDIAEGYSVSREKKESFPLTVTSAQKNPTAFYLCASNWGQSLGELFFGEGSRLTVL.

The rearrangement uses TRBV5-1 and TRBJ1-1, with D possibly being TRBD1 (5 bases). This CDR3 spans 14 amino acids. V dropped 0 bases and J dropped 1 base, with 7 bases sitting between them. Germline V gives CDR1 SGHRS, CDR2 YFSETQ. The CDR3 DNA follows: TGCGCCAGCAGCTTGGCGACAGCGAACACTGAAGCTTTCTTT. It codes for CASSLATANTEAFF.

In its sample, this clone was seen once. The V and J genes are TRBV4-3 and TRBJ2-3; TRBD2 agrees at 11 bases. V dropped 4 bases and J dropped 2; count of bases not matched to a gene: 8. The germline V gene encodes CDR1 LGHNA and CDR2 YSLEER. The CDR3 runs 17 residues. The CDR3 DNA is TGCGCCAGCAGCCTCGACCTAGCGGGAGGCACCACAGATACGCAGTATTTT. It specifies CASSLDLAGGTTDTQYF.

The genes are TRBV27 and TRBJ1-1, with 8 bases identical to TRBD1. V lost 6 bases to trimming and J lost 4 bases; unmatched junction nucleotides: 4. Germline V CDR1 and CDR2: MNHEY, SMNVEV (reference sequence). The CDR3 spans 13 residues. The CDR3 region is CASSPTGGTEAFF. CDR3 DNA: TGTGCCAGCAGCCCAACAGGGGGCACTGAAGCTTTCTTT.

The chain couples TRBV5-5 to TRBJ2-3; possible D gene TRBD2, 7 bases. The CDR3 has 13 amino acids. Germline V gene data show CDR1 as SGHKS and CDR2 as YYEKEE (reference sequence). V lost 4 bases and J lost 4, with 10 bases in between. The CDR3 DNA reads as TGTGCCAGCAGCCGAGGGGGGGCAGATACGCAGTATTTT. This encodes CASSRGGADTQYF.